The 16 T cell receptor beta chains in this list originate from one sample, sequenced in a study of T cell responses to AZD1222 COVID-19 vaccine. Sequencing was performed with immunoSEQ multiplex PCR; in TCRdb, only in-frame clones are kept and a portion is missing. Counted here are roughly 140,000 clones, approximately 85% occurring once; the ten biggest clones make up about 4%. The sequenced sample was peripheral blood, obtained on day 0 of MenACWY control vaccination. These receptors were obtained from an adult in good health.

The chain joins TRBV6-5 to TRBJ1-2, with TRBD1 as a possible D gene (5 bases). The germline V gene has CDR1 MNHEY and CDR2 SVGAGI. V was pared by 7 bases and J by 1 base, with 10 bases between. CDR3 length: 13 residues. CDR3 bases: TGTGCCAGCACTGTGACAGATAACTATGGCTACACCTTC. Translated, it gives CASTVTDNYGYTF.

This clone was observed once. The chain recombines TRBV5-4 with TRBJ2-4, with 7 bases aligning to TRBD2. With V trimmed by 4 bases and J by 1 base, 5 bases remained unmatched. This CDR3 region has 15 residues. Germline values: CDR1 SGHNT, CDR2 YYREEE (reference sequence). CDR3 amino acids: CASSVDGGAKNIQYF. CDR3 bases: TGTGCCAGCAGCGTAGACGGGGGGGCCAAAAACATTCAGTACTTC.

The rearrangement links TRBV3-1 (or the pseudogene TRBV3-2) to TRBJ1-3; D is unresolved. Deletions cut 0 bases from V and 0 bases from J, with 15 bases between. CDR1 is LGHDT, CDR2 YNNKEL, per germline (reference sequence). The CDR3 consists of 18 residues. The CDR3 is CASSQDALFRLSGNTIYF. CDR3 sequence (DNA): TGTGCCAGCAGCCAAGATGCCCTCTTTAGACTCTCTGGAAACACCATATATTTT.

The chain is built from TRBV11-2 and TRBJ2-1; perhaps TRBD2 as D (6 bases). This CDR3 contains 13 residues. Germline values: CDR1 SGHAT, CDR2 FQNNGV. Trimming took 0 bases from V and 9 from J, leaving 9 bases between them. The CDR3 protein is CASSLDRRGEQFF. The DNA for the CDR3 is TGTGCCAGCAGCTTAGATAGGAGGGGTGAGCAGTTCTTC.

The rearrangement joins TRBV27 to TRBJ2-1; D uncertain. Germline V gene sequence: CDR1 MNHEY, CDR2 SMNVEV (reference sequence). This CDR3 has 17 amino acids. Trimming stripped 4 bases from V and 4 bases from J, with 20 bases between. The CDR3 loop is CASSSLLGLRPYNEQFF. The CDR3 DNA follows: TGTGCCAGCAGTTCCCTCCTCGGATTAAGGCCGTACAATGAGCAGTTCTTC.

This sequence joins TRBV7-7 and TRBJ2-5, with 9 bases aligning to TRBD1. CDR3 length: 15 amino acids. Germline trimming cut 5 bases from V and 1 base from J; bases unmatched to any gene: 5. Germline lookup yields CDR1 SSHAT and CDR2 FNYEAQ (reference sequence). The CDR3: CASSTGQGIQETQYF. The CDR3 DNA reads TGTGCCAGCAGCACAGGACAGGGGATCCAAGAGACCCAGTACTTC.

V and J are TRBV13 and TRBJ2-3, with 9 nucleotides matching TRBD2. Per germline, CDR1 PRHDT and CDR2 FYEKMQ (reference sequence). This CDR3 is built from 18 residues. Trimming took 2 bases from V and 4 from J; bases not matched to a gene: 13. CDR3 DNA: TGTGCCAGCAGCTTAACCACACAAGCGGGGGGTGGGGCAGATACGCAGTATTTT. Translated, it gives CASSLTTQAGGGADTQYF. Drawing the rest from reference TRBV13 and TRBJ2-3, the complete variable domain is AAGVIQSPRHLIKEKRETATLKCYPIPRHDTVYWYQQGPGQDPQFLISFYEKMQSDKGSIPDRFSAQQFSDYHSELNMSSLELGDSALYFCASSLTTQAGGGADTQYFGPGTRLTVL.

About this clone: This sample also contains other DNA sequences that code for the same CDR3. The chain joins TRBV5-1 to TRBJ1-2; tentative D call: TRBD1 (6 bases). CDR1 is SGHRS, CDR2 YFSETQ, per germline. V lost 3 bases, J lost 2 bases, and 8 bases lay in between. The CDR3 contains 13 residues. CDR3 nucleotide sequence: TGCGCCAGCAGCTCCGGACAGAACTATGGCTACACCTTC. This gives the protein CASSSGQNYGYTF.

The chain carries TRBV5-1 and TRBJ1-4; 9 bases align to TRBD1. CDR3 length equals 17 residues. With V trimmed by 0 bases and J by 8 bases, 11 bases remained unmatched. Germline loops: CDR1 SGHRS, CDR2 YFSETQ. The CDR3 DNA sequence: TGCGCCAGCAGCTTGGCGCCCTCGACAGGGGGTAGAGAAAAACTGTTTTTT. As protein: CASSLAPSTGGREKLFF.

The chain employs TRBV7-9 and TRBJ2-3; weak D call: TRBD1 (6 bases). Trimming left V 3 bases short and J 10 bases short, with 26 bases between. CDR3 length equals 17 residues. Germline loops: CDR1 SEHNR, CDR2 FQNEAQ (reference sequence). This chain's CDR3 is CASSFLPGQGDTRAQYF. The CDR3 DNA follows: TGTGCCAGCAGCTTTCTTCCGGGACAAGGCGACACAAGAGCGCAGTATTTT.

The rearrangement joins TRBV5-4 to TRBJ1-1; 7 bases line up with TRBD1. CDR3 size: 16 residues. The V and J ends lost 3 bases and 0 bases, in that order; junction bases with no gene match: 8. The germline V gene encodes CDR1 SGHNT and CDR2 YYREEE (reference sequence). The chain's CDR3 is CASSSGTAYMNTEAFF. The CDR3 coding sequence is TGTGCCAGCAGCTCCGGGACAGCTTACATGAACACTGAAGCTTTCTTT.

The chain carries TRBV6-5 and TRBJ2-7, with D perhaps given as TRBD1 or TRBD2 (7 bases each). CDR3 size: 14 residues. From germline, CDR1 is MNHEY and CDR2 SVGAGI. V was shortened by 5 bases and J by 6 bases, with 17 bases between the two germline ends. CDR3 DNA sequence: TGTGCCAGCAGTCAGGGGGGGGCGCAAAGCGAGCAGTACTTC. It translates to CASSQGGAQSEQYF.

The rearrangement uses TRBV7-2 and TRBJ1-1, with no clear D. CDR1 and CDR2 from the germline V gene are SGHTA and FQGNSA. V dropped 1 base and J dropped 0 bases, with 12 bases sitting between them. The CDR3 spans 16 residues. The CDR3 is CASSLVGIVVNTEAFF. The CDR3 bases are TGTGCCAGCAGCTTAGTGGGGATCGTAGTGAACACTGAAGCTTTCTTT.

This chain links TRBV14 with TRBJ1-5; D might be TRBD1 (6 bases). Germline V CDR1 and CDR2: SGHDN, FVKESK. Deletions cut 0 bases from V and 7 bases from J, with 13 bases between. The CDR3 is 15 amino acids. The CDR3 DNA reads TGTGCCAGCAGCCAAGATTGGGACATGGGCCAGCCCCAGCATTTT. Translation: CASSQDWDMGQPQHF.

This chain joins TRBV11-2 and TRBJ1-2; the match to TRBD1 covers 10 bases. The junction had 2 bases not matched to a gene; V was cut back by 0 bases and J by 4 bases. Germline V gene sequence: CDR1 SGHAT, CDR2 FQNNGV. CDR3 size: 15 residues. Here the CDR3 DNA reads TGTGCCAGCAGCTTAGAAAGGACAGGGGGCTATGGCTACACCTTC. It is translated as CASSLERTGGYGYTF.

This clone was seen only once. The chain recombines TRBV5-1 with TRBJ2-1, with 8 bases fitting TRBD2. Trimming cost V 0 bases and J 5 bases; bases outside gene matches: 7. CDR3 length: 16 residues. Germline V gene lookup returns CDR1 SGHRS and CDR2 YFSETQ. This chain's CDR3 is CASSLGGGGLNNEQFF. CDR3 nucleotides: TGCGCCAGCAGCTTGGGCGGCGGGGGGCTTAACAATGAGCAGTTCTTC. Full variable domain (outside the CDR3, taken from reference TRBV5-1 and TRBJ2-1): KAGVTQTPRYLIKTRGQQVTLSCSPISGHRSVSWYQQTPGQGLQFLFEYFSETQRNKGNFPGRFSGRQFSNSRSEMNVSTLELGDSALYLCASSLGGGGLNNEQFFGPGTRLTVL.